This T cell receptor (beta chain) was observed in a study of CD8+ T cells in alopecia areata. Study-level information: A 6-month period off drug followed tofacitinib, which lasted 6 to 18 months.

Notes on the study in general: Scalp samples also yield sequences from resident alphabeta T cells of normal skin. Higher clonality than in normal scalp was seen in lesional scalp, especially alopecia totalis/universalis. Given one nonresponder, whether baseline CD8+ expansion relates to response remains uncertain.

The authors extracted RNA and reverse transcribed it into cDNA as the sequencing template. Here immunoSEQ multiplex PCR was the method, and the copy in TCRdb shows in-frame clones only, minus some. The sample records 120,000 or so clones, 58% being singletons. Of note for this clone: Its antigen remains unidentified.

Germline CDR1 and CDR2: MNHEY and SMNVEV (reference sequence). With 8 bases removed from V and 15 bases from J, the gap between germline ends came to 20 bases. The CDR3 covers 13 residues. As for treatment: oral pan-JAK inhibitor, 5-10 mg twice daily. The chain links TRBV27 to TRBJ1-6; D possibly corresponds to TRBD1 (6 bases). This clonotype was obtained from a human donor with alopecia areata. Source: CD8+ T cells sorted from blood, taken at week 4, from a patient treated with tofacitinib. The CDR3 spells CASSLPGGQGLHF. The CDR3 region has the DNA TGTGCCAGCTCCCTCCCCGGGGGGCAGGGCCTCCACTTT.